One sample yielded the 23 T cell receptor beta chains listed below, sequenced in a study of blood T cell repertoires in COVID-19. Using immunoSEQ multiplex PCR, the repertoire was profiled, and TCRdb retains in-frame clones only, with some absent. The sample gives roughly 100,000 clones, roughly two thirds of which show up once; approximately 5.9% is in the top ten. Sequencing was done on a sample of peripheral blood. The receptors originated from an elderly man with acute or convalescent COVID-19.

This clone was seen only a few times. The chain employs TRBV24-1 and TRBJ1-5, with D hard to call. The CDR3 spans 12 residues. V was clipped by 4 bases and J by 4 bases, with 4 bases between them. In germline, CDR1 is KGHDR, CDR2 SFDVKD. The DNA of the CDR3 is TGTGCCACCAGTGACGGGAATCAGCCCCAGCATTTT. Translated, it gives CATSDGNQPQHF.

The V gene is TRBV1, the J gene TRBJ2-7; TRBD2 was called by the table and not checked on the DNA. TRBV1 is noted as a pseudogene. The CDR3 sequence is 17 residues long. The chain's CDR3 is CTSSQDPGRTRSYEQYF. The CDR3 DNA sequence: TGCACCAGCAGCCAAGATCCGGGGAGGACGAGGTCCTACGAGCAGTACTTC.

V and J are TRBV4-3 and TRBJ2-5; D is possibly TRBD2 (5 bases). Deletions cut 0 bases from V and 2 bases from J, with 10 bases between. Looked up from germline, CDR1 is LGHNA and CDR2 is YSLEER. The CDR3 has 15 amino acids. Written as DNA, the CDR3 is TGCGCCAGCAGCCAAGATTACCGAGGGCAAGAGACCCAGTACTTC. This sequence encodes CASSQDYRGQETQYF.

The chain joins TRBV14 to TRBJ2-6, with a weak D call TRBD2 (6 bases). The CDR3 length is 16 residues. V lost 1 base, J lost 3 bases, and 10 bases lay in between. Per germline, CDR1 SGHDN and CDR2 FVKESK. The CDR3 nucleotides read TGTGCCAGCAGCCAAGTGGCCGGGAGTGGGGCCAACGTCCTGACTTTC. Translation gives CASSQVAGSGANVLTF.

The chain combines TRBV5-5 with TRBJ2-3; 7 positions agree with TRBD1. Trimming took 0 bases from V and 5 from J; bases not matched to a gene: 9. Per the germline V gene, CDR1 is SGHKS and CDR2 is YYEKEE (reference sequence). The CDR3 has 16 amino acids. The CDR3, as DNA: TGTGCCAGCAGCTTGGGGGACAGCAGGCGGAGAGATACGCAGTATTTT. Its translation is CASSLGDSRRRDTQYF.

Comments on this clone: This could be a read error, since a much larger clone is one nucleotide away. The chain uses TRBV27 and TRBJ1-2, with TRBD1 identical over 7 bases. The CDR3 spans 12 residues. Per the germline V gene, CDR1 is MNHEY and CDR2 is SMNVEV (reference sequence). The CDR3 DNA reads TGTGCCGGCAGTTCGGGACAGTATGGCTACACCTTC. This sequence encodes CAGSSGQYGYTF.

The chain carries TRBV4-2 and TRBJ2-1; 11 bases align to TRBD2. Per germline, CDR1 LGHNA and CDR2 YNFKEQ. The V and J ends lost 0 bases and 6 bases, in that order; junction bases with no gene match: 4. CDR3 size: 16 residues. The CDR3 nucleotides are TGTGCCAGCAGCCAAGAAACTAGCGGGAGATTCAATGAGCAGTTCTTC. Protein product: CASSQETSGRFNEQFF.

Written as DNA, the CDR3 is TGTGCCAGCAAGAACAGGGGTATATACGAGCAGTACTTC. It codes for CASKNRGIYEQYF. V usage is TRBV6-5 and J usage is TRBJ2-7; 7 bases are shared with TRBD1. The CDR3 runs to 13 residues. J lost 4 bases, V lost 7 bases, and 7 bases had no gene match. In germline, CDR1 is MNHEY, CDR2 SVGAGI.

V gene TRBV30 combines with J gene TRBJ2-2, with TRBD1 matching 9 bases. V was pared by 6 bases and J by 4 bases, with 12 bases of the junction left unmatched. Looked up from germline, CDR1 is GTSNPN and CDR2 is SVGIG (reference sequence). CDR3 length equals 16 residues. DNA of the CDR3: TGTGCCTGCTGGGACAGGGAGGGAGATAGCACCGGGGAGCTGTTTTTT. It codes for CACWDREGDSTGELFF.

The chain carries TRBV27 and TRBJ2-3; TRBD1 matches 7 bases. Germline V gene lookup returns CDR1 MNHEY and CDR2 SMNVEV (reference sequence). This CDR3 spans 15 amino acids. After removal of 8 bases from V and 3 bases from J, the junction contained 11 bases not matched to a gene. CDR3 sequence reads: CASARETGQTDTQYF. CDR3 nucleotides: TGTGCCAGCGCCAGGGAGACAGGGCAAACAGATACGCAGTATTTT.

The genes are TRBV3-1 (or the pseudogene TRBV3-2) and TRBJ1-2, with D perhaps TRBD1 (6 bases). In germline, CDR1 is LGHDT, CDR2 YNNKEL (reference sequence). The CDR3 has 14 residues. Between the trimmed V and J ends, which lost 5 bases and 7 bases, there was a span of 17 bases. The CDR3 DNA is TGTGCCAGCAGCACTTACCGACAGGCGGGTGGCTACACCTTC. It is translated as CASSTYRQAGGYTF.

In the case of this clone: This specimen includes other DNA sequences encoding the same CDR3. The chain combines TRBV11-2 with TRBJ1-3; D gene unclear. V was clipped by 1 base and J by 0 bases, with 4 bases between them. This CDR3 comprises 14 residues. The germline CDR1 and CDR2 sequences are SGHAT and FQNNGV. In DNA form, the CDR3 reads TGTGCCAGCAGCTTAGCCGGCTCTGGAAACACCATATATTTT. The encoded protein is CASSLAGSGNTIYF.

The chain has TRBV28 and TRBJ1-5; the D is unclear. The CDR3 covers 13 residues. V lost 7 bases, J lost 0 bases, and 7 bases lay in between. The germline CDR1 and CDR2 sequences are MDHEN and SYDVKM. The DNA of the CDR3 is TGTGCCAGCACCACAGCTAGCAATCAGCCCCAGCATTTT. Translated: CASTTASNQPQHF. Complete variable domain (other parts from reference TRBV28 and TRBJ1-5): DVKVTQSSRYLVKRTGEKVFLECVQDMDHENMFWYRQDPGLGLRLIYFSYDVKMKEKGDIPEGYSVSREKKERFSLILESASTNQTSMYLCASTTASNQPQHFGDGTRLSIL.

CDR3 in amino acids: CASSYSEGLRSNQPQHF. CDR3 DNA sequence: TGTGCCAGCAGTTACTCCGAGGGCCTGAGGAGCAATCAGCCCCAGCATTTT. V usage is TRBV6-2 or TRBV6-3 and J usage is TRBJ1-5; D gene uncertain. Trimming cost V 0 bases and J 1 base, with 13 bases left between them. Germline assignment: CDR1 MNHEY and CDR2 SVGEGT. The CDR3 loop spans 17 amino acids.

This chain uses TRBV11-1 with TRBJ2-3; perhaps TRBD1 as D (5 bases). The CDR3 sequence is 14 residues long. V was shortened by 8 bases and J by 3 bases, with 15 bases between the two germline ends. Germline CDR1 SGHAT, CDR2 FQDESV (reference sequence). The chain's CDR3 is CASGNTGRTDTQYF. CDR3 bases: TGTGCCAGCGGCAATACAGGACGTACAGATACGCAGTATTTT.

This clone came up a few times. The chain recombines TRBV6-2 or TRBV6-3 with TRBJ2-1, with TRBD2 matching 12 bases. J lost 9 bases, V lost 6 bases, and 6 bases had no gene match. CDR1 MNHEY and CDR2 SVGEGT come from the germline V gene. CDR3 length: 14 amino acids. The CDR3 spells CASSPSGRVAEQFF. CDR3 coding DNA: TGTGCCAGCAGCCCTAGCGGGAGGGTCGCTGAGCAGTTCTTC.

The J gene is TRBJ1-3, the V gene TRBV9; D uncertain. Trimming stripped 0 bases from V and 2 bases from J, with 9 bases between. Per germline, CDR1 SGDLS and CDR2 YYNGEE. The CDR3 totals 15 residues. The CDR3 DNA is TGTGCCAGCAGCGTAGGGGCCCATCCTGGAAACACCATATATTTT. Translating gives CASSVGAHPGNTIYF.

This rearrangement joins TRBV28 to TRBJ1-4; a possible D gene is TRBD1 (5 bases). This CDR3 region has 15 residues. Germline CDR1 and CDR2: MDHEN and SYDVKM. Between the trimmed V and J ends, which lost 6 bases and 7 bases, there was a span of 18 bases. The chain's CDR3 is CASRWGRRSGEKLFF. For the CDR3, the DNA is TGTGCCAGCAGGTGGGGCAGGCGTTCGGGTGAAAAACTGTTTTTT.

This rearrangement joins TRBV14 to TRBJ1-2; TRBD1 might be the D (6 bases). Trimming stripped 1 base from V and 4 bases from J, with 10 bases between. The CDR3 sequence is 14 residues long. In germline, CDR1 is SGHDN, CDR2 FVKESK. The CDR3 coding sequence is TGTGCCAGCAGCCAAGTCCAGGGGCCCTATGGCTACACCTTC. This translates into CASSQVQGPYGYTF.

This sequence joins TRBV9 and TRBJ2-7, with D possibly matching TRBD1 (7 bases). Germline V gives CDR1 SGDLS, CDR2 YYNGEE. This CDR3 is 14 amino acids long. Trimming pared 7 bases from V and 0 bases from J, leaving 14 bases between. CDR3 nucleotides: TGTGCCAGCTCTGGAGGGGGCCTCTCCTACGAGCAGTACTTC. This codes for CASSGGGLSYEQYF. Drawing the rest from reference TRBV9 and TRBJ2-7, the complete variable domain is DSGVTQTPKHLITATGQRVTLRCSPRSGDLSVYWYQQSLDQGLQFLIQYYNGEERAKGNILERFSAQQFPDLHSELNLSSLELGDSALYFCASSGGGLSYEQYFGPGTRLTVT.

A few counts support this clone. The chain combines TRBV2 with TRBJ2-1; no reliable D call. CDR3 size: 13 residues. V was shortened by 0 bases and J by 6 bases, with 6 bases between the two germline ends. In germline, CDR1 is SNHLY, CDR2 FYNNEI. The CDR3 DNA reads TGTGCCAGCAGTGAAGCGCGAGCCAATGAGCAGTTCTTC. Translated: CASSEARANEQFF.

The chain employs TRBV7-2 and TRBJ1-6; D is possibly TRBD1 (5 bases). CDR3 size: 15 residues. Germline CDR1 and CDR2: SGHTA and FQGNSA. Deletions cut 1 base from V and 9 bases from J, with 13 bases between. The CDR3 bases are TGTGCCAGCAGCTTAGACGTGACAGCTCTTTCACCCCTCCACTTT. This sequence encodes CASSLDVTALSPLHF.

This clone appeared a single time. The chain carries TRBV7-2 and TRBJ2-7; the D gene is possibly TRBD1 (6 bases). The germline gives CDR1 SGHTA, CDR2 FQGNSA. Trimming removed 5 bases from V and 7 bases from J, with 15 bases in between. The CDR3 runs to 13 residues. CDR3 region: CASSAHRVREQYF. The DNA of the CDR3 is TGTGCCAGCAGCGCCCACAGGGTTCGGGAGCAGTACTTC.